The text below deals with one TCR beta chain. As yet, its antigen is unknown. These data come from a study of CD4 T cells in relation to SARS-CoV-2 and coronaviruses. Looking at the study overall: PBMCs were cultured with antigen for around nine days before TCR beta sequencing. The negative reference was HIV-1 Nef peptide pool or peptide-free culture.

CD4+ T cells from unexposed donors were obtained before the COVID-19 pandemic (2011-2018). The cells were cultured for around ten days before CD4+ T cells were isolated. CDR1 MNHEY and CDR2 SVGAGI come from the germline V gene. Trimming removed 2 bases at V and 1 base at J, with 14 bases between. The CDR3 runs to 16 residues. Profiling relied on immunoSEQ multiplex PCR, and the TCRdb table lists in-frame clones only, not all of them. The sample yields roughly 30,000 clones, 78% seen once. Source material: CD4+ T cells from PBMCs, cultured in vitro. This rearrangement joins TRBV6-5 to TRBJ1-1; D gene ambiguous. This clonotype was sampled from a human donor in good health. This CDR3 reads CASSYARMWQNTEAFF. The DNA for the CDR3 is TGTGCCAGCAGTTACGCTAGGATGTGGCAGAACACTGAAGCTTTCTTT.